This TCR beta chain was captured in a study of shared clonotypes between healthy human individuals. Across the whole study: Donors had three CD4 naive, three CD4 memory, two CD8 naive and one CD8 memory plate apiece. Study conclusions and caveats: Limitation of the genetic and exposure-history diversity represented came from the few donors. Sharing across four donors was highest in naive CD4 (approximately 5%) and lowest in memory CD8 (roughly 0.4%).

CD45RO-negative, CCR7-selected cells formed the naive CD8 fraction, which excluded terminally differentiated effector memory CD45RA+ cells. V gave up 2 bases and J gave up 3 bases, with 13 bases separating them. CDR3 length: 15 residues. CDR1 MNHEY and CDR2 SMNVEV come from the germline V gene (reference sequence). Using immunoSEQ multiplex PCR, the repertoire was profiled, and TCRdb retains in-frame clones only, with some absent. Here the sample spans hundreds of thousands of clones, 96% being singletons. Worth noting for this clone: Its cognate antigen is unknown.

The V gene is TRBV27, the J gene TRBJ1-1; perhaps TRBD1 as D (5 bases). Sequencing used naive CD8+ T cells sorted from blood. The sequence derives from a woman aged 25 to 39 in good health. The CDR3 reads CASSLGPGTDTEAFF. Here the CDR3 DNA reads TGTGCCAGCAGTTTAGGCCCGGGGACGGACACTGAAGCTTTCTTT.